This T cell receptor (beta chain) was captured by sequencing in a study of cytomegalovirus exposure and HLA in healthy donors. Findings and limits, study-wide: From TCR beta sequences, most subjects' HLA-A and HLA-B alleles were reportedly predicted accurately. There were 160 or so TCR beta chains listed as cytomegalovirus-associated.

Germline CDR1 is KGHSH and CDR2 is LQKENI. The CDR3 runs 14 residues. Trimming pared 5 bases from V and 0 bases from J, leaving 10 bases between. 60 Vbeta and 13 Jbeta primers were used in PCR. Clones were read by immunoSEQ multiplex PCR, and TCRdb kept only the in-frame ones, dropping some. The table lists 59,000 or so clones, 65% to 75% of them singletons. In regard to this clone: Its antigen is still unknown.

J is TRBJ1-1 and V is TRBV18; D possibly corresponds to TRBD1 (5 bases). Sequencing used PBMCs. This clonotype was obtained from a man aged 25 to 45 in good health and CMV-seropositive. The CDR3 here is CASSLGGMNTEAFF. CDR3 bases: TGTGCCAGCTCATTGGGGGGAATGAACACTGAAGCTTTCTTT.